This T cell receptor beta chain originates from a study of STAT5B mutations in CD4+ large granular lymphocyte leukemia. Study-wide findings and caveats: 8/27 top patient clones versus 2/35 control clones were TRBV06-family.

To note about this clone: The antigen is undetermined.

Clones were read by immunoSEQ multiplex PCR, and TCRdb kept only the in-frame ones, dropping some. The data hold over 20,000 clones, with 81% observed a single time. Germline V gives CDR1 MNHNY, CDR2 SVGAGI (reference sequence). The CDR3 spans 13 residues. The V gene lost 6 bases and the J gene lost 10 bases, with 16 bases spanning the gap. The chain couples TRBV6-6 to TRBJ2-1, with TRBD1 as a possible D gene (7 bases). The source is a human donor in good health. The sequenced sample was CD4+ T cells from blood buffy coats. The CDR3 nucleotides are TGTGCCAGCAGGGACTCAGGGGGAGGAGAGCAGTTCTTC. Translating gives CASRDSGGGEQFF.